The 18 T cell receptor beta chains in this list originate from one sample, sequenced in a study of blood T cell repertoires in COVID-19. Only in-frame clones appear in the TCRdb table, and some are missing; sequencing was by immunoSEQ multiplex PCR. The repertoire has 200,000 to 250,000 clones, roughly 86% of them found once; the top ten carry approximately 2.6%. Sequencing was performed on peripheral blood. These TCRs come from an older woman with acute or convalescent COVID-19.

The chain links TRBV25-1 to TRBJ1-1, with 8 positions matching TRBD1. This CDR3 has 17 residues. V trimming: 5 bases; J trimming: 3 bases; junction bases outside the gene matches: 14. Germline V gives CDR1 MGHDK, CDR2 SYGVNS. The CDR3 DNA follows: TGTGCCAGCAGTCAGGGGGCGGGCGTAGGGAGCGACACTGAAGCTTTCTTT. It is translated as CASSQGAGVGSDTEAFF.

CDR3 in DNA: TGTGCCAGCAGCCCGGGGGAGGGGGGCGCGAACACCGGGGAGCTGTTTTTT. Protein sequence: CASSPGEGGANTGELFF. V and J are TRBV9 and TRBJ2-2; D is perhaps TRBD2 (7 bases). CDR3 length equals 17 residues. Germline loops: CDR1 SGDLS, CDR2 YYNGEE. V lost 4 bases to trimming and J lost 0 bases, with 16 bases between them.

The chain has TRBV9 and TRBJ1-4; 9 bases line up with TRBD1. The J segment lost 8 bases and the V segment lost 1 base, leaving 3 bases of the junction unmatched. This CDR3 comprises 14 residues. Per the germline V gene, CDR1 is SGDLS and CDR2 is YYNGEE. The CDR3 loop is CASSVQQGAEKLFF. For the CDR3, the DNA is TGTGCCAGCAGCGTACAACAGGGGGCGGAAAAACTGTTTTTT. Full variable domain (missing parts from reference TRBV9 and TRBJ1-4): DSGVTQTPKHLITATGQRVTLRCSPRSGDLSVYWYQQSLDQGLQFLIQYYNGEERAKGNILERFSAQQFPDLHSELNLSSLELGDSALYFCASSVQQGAEKLFFGSGTQLSVL.

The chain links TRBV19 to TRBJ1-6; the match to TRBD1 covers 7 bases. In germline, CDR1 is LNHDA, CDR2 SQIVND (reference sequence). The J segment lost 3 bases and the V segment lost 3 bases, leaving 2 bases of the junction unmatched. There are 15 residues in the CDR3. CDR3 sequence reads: CASSIGTVYNSPLHF. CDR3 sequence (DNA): TGTGCCAGTAGTATTGGGACAGTCTATAATTCACCCCTCCACTTT.

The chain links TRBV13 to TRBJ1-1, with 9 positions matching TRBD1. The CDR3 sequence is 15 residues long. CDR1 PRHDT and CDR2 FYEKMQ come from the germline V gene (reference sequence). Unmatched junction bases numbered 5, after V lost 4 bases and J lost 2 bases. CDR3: CASSSLQGANTEAFF. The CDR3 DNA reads TGTGCCAGCAGCTCGTTACAGGGGGCCAACACTGAAGCTTTCTTT.

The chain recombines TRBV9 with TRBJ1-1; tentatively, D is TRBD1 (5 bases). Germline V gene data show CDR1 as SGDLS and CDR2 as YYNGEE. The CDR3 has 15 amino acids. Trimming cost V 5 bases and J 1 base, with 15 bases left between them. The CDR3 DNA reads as TGTGCCAGCAGTGATCCGCAGGGTTGGAACACTGAAGCTTTCTTT. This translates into CASSDPQGWNTEAFF.

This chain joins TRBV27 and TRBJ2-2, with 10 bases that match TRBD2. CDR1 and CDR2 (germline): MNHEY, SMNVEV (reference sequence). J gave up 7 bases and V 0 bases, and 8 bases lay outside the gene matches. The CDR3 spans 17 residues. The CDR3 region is CASSLSRLAGESGELFF. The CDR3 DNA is TGTGCCAGCAGTTTATCTCGCCTAGCGGGAGAAAGCGGGGAGCTGTTTTTT.

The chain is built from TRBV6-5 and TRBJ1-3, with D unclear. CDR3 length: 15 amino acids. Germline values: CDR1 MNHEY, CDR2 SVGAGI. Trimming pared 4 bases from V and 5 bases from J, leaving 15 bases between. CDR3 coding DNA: TGTGCCAGCAGTTCCTCAAATCGGTTGCGAAACACCATATATTTT. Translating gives CASSSSNRLRNTIYF.

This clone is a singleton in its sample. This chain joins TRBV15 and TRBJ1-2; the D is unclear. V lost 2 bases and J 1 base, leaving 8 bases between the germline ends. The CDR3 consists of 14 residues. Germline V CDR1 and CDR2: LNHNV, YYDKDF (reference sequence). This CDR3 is CATSRLTNNYGYTF. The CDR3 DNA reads TGTGCCACCAGCAGACTGACTAATAACTATGGCTACACCTTC.

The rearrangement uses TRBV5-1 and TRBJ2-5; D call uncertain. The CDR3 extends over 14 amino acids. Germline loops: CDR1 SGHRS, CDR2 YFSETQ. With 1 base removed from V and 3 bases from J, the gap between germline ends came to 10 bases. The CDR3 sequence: CASSLTAAKETQYF. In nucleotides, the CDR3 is TGCGCCAGCAGCTTGACGGCGGCTAAAGAGACCCAGTACTTC.

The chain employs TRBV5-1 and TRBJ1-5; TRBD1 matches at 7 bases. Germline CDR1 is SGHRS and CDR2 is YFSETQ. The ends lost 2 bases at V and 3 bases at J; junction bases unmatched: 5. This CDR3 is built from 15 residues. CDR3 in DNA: TGCGCCAGCAGCTTTTCGGGACAGCTCAATCAGCCCCAGCATTTT. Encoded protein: CASSFSGQLNQPQHF.

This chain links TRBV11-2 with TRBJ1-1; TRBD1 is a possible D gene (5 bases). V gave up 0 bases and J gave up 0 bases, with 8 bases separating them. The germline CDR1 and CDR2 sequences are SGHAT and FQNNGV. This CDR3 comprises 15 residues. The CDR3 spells CASSLEPGLNTEAFF. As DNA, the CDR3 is TGTGCCAGCAGCTTAGAGCCAGGGTTGAACACTGAAGCTTTCTTT.

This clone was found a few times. Here the CDR3 reads CASNNQGARSNEQFF. The CDR3 coding sequence is TGTGCCAGCAATAACCAGGGGGCCCGGTCCAATGAGCAGTTCTTC. The V call is TRBV6-5, the J call TRBJ2-1, with TRBD1 matching over 8 bases. With 7 bases clipped from V and 6 bases from J, the junction kept 11 bases outside the gene matches. This CDR3 region has 15 residues. Germline V lookup: CDR1 MNHEY, CDR2 SVGAGI.

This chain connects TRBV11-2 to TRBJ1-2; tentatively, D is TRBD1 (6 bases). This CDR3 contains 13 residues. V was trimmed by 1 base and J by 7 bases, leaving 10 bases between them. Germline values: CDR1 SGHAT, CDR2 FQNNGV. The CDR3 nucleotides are TGTGCCAGCAGCTTAGGGGCAGGGGTTGGCTACACCTTC. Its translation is CASSLGAGVGYTF.

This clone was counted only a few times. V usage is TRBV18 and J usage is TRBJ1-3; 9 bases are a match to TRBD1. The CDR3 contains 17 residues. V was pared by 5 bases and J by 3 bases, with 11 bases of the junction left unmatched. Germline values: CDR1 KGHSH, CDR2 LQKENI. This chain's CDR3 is CASSSSPGQGGGNTIYF. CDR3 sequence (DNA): TGTGCCAGCTCATCTTCTCCGGGACAGGGTGGTGGAAACACCATATATTTT.

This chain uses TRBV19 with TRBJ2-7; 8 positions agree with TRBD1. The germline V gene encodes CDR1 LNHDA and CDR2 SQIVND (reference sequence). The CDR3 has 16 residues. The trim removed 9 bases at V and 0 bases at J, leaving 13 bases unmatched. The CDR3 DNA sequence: TGTGCCAGAACGTGGGTAGGACAGGGTAACTCCTACGAGCAGTACTTC. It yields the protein CARTWVGQGNSYEQYF.

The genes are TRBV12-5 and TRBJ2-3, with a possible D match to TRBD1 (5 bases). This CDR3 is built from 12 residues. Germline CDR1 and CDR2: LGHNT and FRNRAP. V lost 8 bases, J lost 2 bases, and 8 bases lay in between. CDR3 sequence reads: CASTGFTDTQYF. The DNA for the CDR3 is TGTGCTAGTACAGGCTTCACAGATACGCAGTATTTT.

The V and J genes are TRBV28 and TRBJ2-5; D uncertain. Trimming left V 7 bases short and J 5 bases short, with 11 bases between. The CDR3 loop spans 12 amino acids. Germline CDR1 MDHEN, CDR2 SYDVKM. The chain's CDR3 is CASNLPGETQYF. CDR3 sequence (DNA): TGTGCCAGCAACCTCCCCGGTGAGACCCAGTACTTC.